The 13 T cell receptor beta chains below were found in one sample sequenced in a study of beta chain features in type 1 diabetes. Whole-study results and caveats: All four CD4+ subsets from Type 1 diabetes patients carried moderately but significantly shorter TCRB CDR3s.

Sequenced material consisted of expressed TCRB transcripts (all of the isolated RNA was reverse transcribed). Measured with immunoSEQ multiplex PCR; TCRdb has only the in-frame clones, and not every one. Among over 650,000 clones listed, over 13% were seen once. For these TCRs, the target antigens are not known. Sequenced material: naive CD4+ T cells from blood. Every receptor here comes from a young man with type 1 diabetes.

The V and J genes are TRBV7-9 and TRBJ1-1; 10 bases line up with TRBD1. Trimming removed 5 bases from V and 6 bases from J; junction bases left unmatched: 6. There are 14 residues in the CDR3. From germline, CDR1 is SEHNR and CDR2 FQNEAQ (reference sequence). This CDR3 is CASSLGTGDAEAFF. CDR3 DNA: TGTGCCAGCAGCCTCGGGACAGGGGACGCTGAAGCTTTCTTT.

This rearrangement joins TRBV5-1 to TRBJ2-7; 8 bases match TRBD1. The CDR3 runs 13 residues. Germline CDR1 is SGHRS and CDR2 is YFSETQ. Trimming cost V 7 bases and J 3 bases; bases outside gene matches: 6. The CDR3 nucleotides read TGCGCCAGCGCGACAGGGGCGATCTACGAGCAGTACTTC. This codes for CASATGAIYEQYF.

This clone was counted only a few times. This sample includes further DNA sequences coding for the same CDR3. The chain employs TRBV7-2 and TRBJ2-5; perhaps TRBD2 as D (6 bases). Trimming cost V 1 base and J 1 base, with 7 bases left between them. Germline values: CDR1 SGHTA, CDR2 FQGNSA. The CDR3 has 14 amino acids. The CDR3 here is CASSLGSGQETQYF. For the CDR3, the DNA is TGTGCCAGCAGCTTAGGTAGCGGCCAAGAGACCCAGTACTTC.

This clone showed up just a few times. The chain is built from TRBV30 and TRBJ2-1, with 11 bases matching TRBD2. The V and J ends lost 0 bases and 4 bases, in that order; junction bases with no gene match: 8. The CDR3 runs 17 residues. Germline lookup yields CDR1 GTSNPN and CDR2 SVGIG (reference sequence). The CDR3 nucleotides read TGTGCCTGGAGTGTATTAGGTACTAGCGGGGGTTACAATGAGCAGTTCTTC. Translating gives CAWSVLGTSGGYNEQFF.

In its sample, this clone was seen a few times. The same CDR3 also results from other DNA sequences found in this sample. This chain uses TRBV28 with TRBJ1-3, with D perhaps TRBD1 (6 bases). V was cut by 2 bases and J by 7 bases, with 6 bases left in between. The germline gives CDR1 MDHEN, CDR2 SYDVKM. CDR3 length: 12 amino acids. In nucleotides, the CDR3 is TGTGCCAGCAGTTTACAGGGGAACACCATATATTTT. Amino acid sequence: CASSLQGNTIYF.

CDR3 protein: CASRPAGYDAGELFF. The DNA for the CDR3 is TGTGCCAGCAGACCCGCGGGGTATGATGCCGGGGAGCTGTTTTTT. The chain carries TRBV7-3 and TRBJ2-2; D is possibly TRBD2 (6 bases). V lost 6 bases to trimming and J lost 6 bases, with 17 bases between them. The CDR3 runs 15 residues. Germline-derived CDR1 and CDR2 are SGHTA and FQGTGA.

The chain is built from TRBV5-4 and TRBJ2-3, with D tentatively TRBD2 (6 bases). Between the trimmed V and J ends, which lost 4 bases and 3 bases, there was a span of 24 bases. The CDR3 sequence is 18 residues long. CDR1 is SGHNT, CDR2 YYREEE, per germline (reference sequence). The DNA for the CDR3 is TGTGCCAGCAGCCCCGGAGGACCGGGGGAGATAAGTACAGATACGCAGTATTTT. It codes for CASSPGGPGEISTDTQYF.

The gene calls are TRBV6-1 and TRBJ2-5, with 13 bases fitting TRBD2. V lost 4 bases to trimming and J lost 4 bases; unmatched junction nucleotides: 6. Looked up from germline, CDR1 is MNHNS and CDR2 is SASEGT. CDR3 length: 16 residues. CDR3 residues: CASSGWTSGRGETQYF. The CDR3 DNA follows: TGTGCCAGCAGTGGTTGGACTAGCGGGAGAGGAGAGACCCAGTACTTC.

The genes are TRBV5-1 and TRBJ2-3, with unresolved D. Germline CDR1 reads SGHRS; CDR2 reads YFSETQ. The V and J ends lost 0 bases and 4 bases respectively, with 12 bases between them. CDR3 size: 15 residues. CDR3 residues: CASSLGGPVADTQYF. The CDR3 nucleotides read TGCGCCAGCAGCTTGGGTGGGCCCGTGGCAGATACGCAGTATTTT. Using reference TRBV5-1 and TRBJ2-3 for the parts outside the CDR3, the full variable domain is KAGVTQTPRYLIKTRGQQVTLSCSPISGHRSVSWYQQTPGQGLQFLFEYFSETQRNKGNFPGRFSGRQFSNSRSEMNVSTLELGDSALYLCASSLGGPVADTQYFGPGTRLTVL.

The CDR3 DNA sequence: TGTGCCAGCAGGCCCCCGGACAGGGTGGAGTACTTC. It encodes CASRPPDRVEYF. The gene calls are TRBV6-5 and TRBJ2-7, with TRBD1 identical over 8 bases. CDR1 is MNHEY and CDR2 is SVGAGI in the germline V gene. The junction had 9 bases not matched to a gene; V was cut back by 6 bases and J by 11 bases. CDR3 size: 12 residues.

The rearrangement joins TRBV5-1 to TRBJ2-1; no definite D call. The germline V gene encodes CDR1 SGHRS and CDR2 YFSETQ. V gave up 3 bases and J gave up 4 bases, with 5 bases separating them. The CDR3 is 12 residues long. Here the CDR3 DNA reads TGCGCCAGCAGCTCAATGTACAATGAGCAGTTCTTC. Translating it yields CASSSMYNEQFF. Filled out from reference TRBV5-1 and TRBJ2-1, the complete variable domain reads KAGVTQTPRYLIKTRGQQVTLSCSPISGHRSVSWYQQTPGQGLQFLFEYFSETQRNKGNFPGRFSGRQFSNSRSEMNVSTLELGDSALYLCASSSMYNEQFFGPGTRLTVL.

This clone was seen a handful of times. V gene TRBV19 combines with J gene TRBJ2-3, with D unclear. The CDR3 has 13 amino acids. Germline V CDR1 and CDR2: LNHDA, SQIVND (reference sequence). The ends were cut back, 6 bases at V and 2 bases at J, with 9 bases in the middle. CDR3 nucleotide sequence: TGTGCCAGTAGCCAACAAGCCACAGATACGCAGTATTTT. Its translation is CASSQQATDTQYF.

This clone was recorded a few times. The chain has TRBV7-2 and TRBJ2-5; 8 positions agree with TRBD2. CDR1 is SGHTA and CDR2 is FQGNSA in the germline V gene. The CDR3 totals 14 residues. J gave up 1 base and V 4 bases, and 2 bases lay outside the gene matches. The chain's CDR3 is CASSYSGGQETQYF. CDR3 DNA sequence: TGTGCCAGCAGCTACAGCGGGGGCCAAGAGACCCAGTACTTC.